The clone carrying this TCR beta chain was counted at least ten times. The source of the sample is a study of blood T cells in healthy people across ages. The CDR3 has 14 residues. The germline V gene has CDR1 SGHRS and CDR2 YFSETQ. The germline V and J ends were trimmed by 0 bases and 2 bases, with 8 bases remaining between them. It was with a sample-barcoded 5' primer and a J-beta primer mix that a second PCR of about 6 to 12 cycles was run. TCRdb passed the 5' RACE reads through MiXCR, listing each CDR3 protein once. This table holds hundreds of thousands of distinct CDR3 sequences, roughly 43% found once.

The specimen sequenced was blood. The V and J genes are TRBV5-1 and TRBJ2-5; D gene uncertain. The clonotype was recovered from a man older than 75 in good health. The CDR3 here is CASSLGQLQETQYF. CDR3 nucleotides: TGCGCCAGCAGCTTGGGCCAACTACAAGAGACCCAGTACTTC.